What follows describes a single T cell receptor (beta chain). What it recognizes is unknown. The sample originates from a study of CD8 T cells in Susac syndrome. Broader study findings: The study recognized that its TCR sequencing and HLA analysis covered a relatively small number of individuals.

RNA was extracted with the RNeasy kit, and a quantity of about 0.45 to 1 ug was reverse transcribed using random hexamers. One entry per CDR3 protein results from TCRdb running MiXCR on the immunoSEQ multiplex PCR reads. Found here are 250,000 to 350,000 distinct CDR3 sequences, roughly 85% of them singletons; the top ten hold over 0.09%. Peripheral blood CD8+ and CD4+ T cells were profiled by TCR beta sequencing. CDR1 and CDR2 (germline): SNHLY, FYNNEI. The CDR3 is 16 amino acids. J gave up 3 bases and V 2 bases, and 4 bases lay outside the gene matches. The V and J genes are TRBV2 and TRBJ2-2; 9 bases align to TRBD2. This sequence was found in a human donor with multiple sclerosis. Sequenced input: CD8+ T cells from PBMCs. The CDR3 loop is CASSERAGGHTGELFF. DNA for the CDR3: TGTGCCAGCAGTGAAAGAGCGGGAGGCCACACCGGGGAGCTGTTTTTT. Looking up the rest from reference TRBV2 and TRBJ2-2 gives the full variable domain: EPEVTQTPSHQVTQMGQEVILRCVPISNHLYFYWYRQILGQKVEFLVSFYNNEISEKSEIFDDQFSVERPDGSNFTLKIRSTKLEDSAMYFCASSERAGGHTGELFFGEGSRLTVL.